Listed below are T cell receptor beta chains from one sample, sequenced in a study of early T cells in non-severe SARS-CoV-2 infection. TCRdb itself ran the 5' RACE reads through MiXCR, one entry per CDR3 protein. Of tens of thousands of distinct CDR3 sequences listed, around 13% are singletons. The sample here was whole blood, taken at baseline. These receptors all come from an adult who was a healthcare worker with PCR-confirmed SARS-CoV-2 infection or an uninfected control (not recorded which). Both conserved end residues are part of each CDR3. Fields, in order: J gene, V gene, CDR3 protein.

TRBJ2-7	TRBV20-1	CSARDESPRAGEQYF
TRBJ1-6	TRBV9	CASSGPWKGSPLHF
TRBJ2-1	TRBV5-1	CASRHNPGLAAYNEQFF
TRBJ2-7	TRBV20-1	CSAREDGREQYF
TRBJ2-1	TRBV2	CASSQGPIFF
TRBJ2-3	TRBV6-6	CASSYSWASEGDTQYF
TRBJ1-2	TRBV11-2	CASRIDRADGYTF
TRBJ2-3	TRBV29-1	CSVEVPAQGADTQYF
TRBJ2-2	TRBV7-9	CASSLGGGTGELFF
TRBJ2-3	TRBV3-1	CASSQAGATSNTDTQYF
TRBJ1-1	TRBV6-6	CASTPYGPRLTEAFF
TRBJ2-3	TRBV20-1	CSARDPLAGVGVTQYF
TRBJ1-3	TRBV3-1	CASSHQGTSRSGSGNTIYF
TRBJ2-3	TRBV5-4	CASSPPGTTDTQYF
TRBJ1-1	TRBV7-6	CASSLYDGGDTEAFF
TRBJ2-7	TRBV28	CASSLAGARNEQYF
TRBJ2-2	TRBV5-1	CASNFGGQGAGELFF
TRBJ1-2	TRBV28	CASHDRVYGYTF
TRBJ1-5	TRBV18	CASSPRDRGEWQPQHF
TRBJ1-1	TRBV11-2	CASSRGYTEAFF
TRBJ1-5	TRBV20-1	CSALEGGKAGNQPQHF
TRBJ2-5	TRBV7-2	CASSLGGRPETQYF
TRBJ2-7	TRBV7-9	CASSLTGDEQYF
TRBJ2-1	TRBV5-4	CASSSPSIPNEQFF
TRBJ2-2	TRBV20-1	CSARGLQGSTGELFF
TRBJ2-7	TRBV20-1	CSARPRAYEQYF
TRBJ1-2	TRBV12-3/TRBV12-4	CASSPGGRSGYTF
TRBJ2-3	TRBV27	CASSWLTSGYTDTQYF
TRBJ2-1	TRBV12-3/TRBV12-4	CASTRPGEQFF